These 24 T cell receptor beta chains were sequenced from one sample in a study of radiotherapy plus CTLA-4 blockade in lung cancer. Repertoires were generated with immunoSEQ multiplex PCR, while TCRdb's copy carries only in-frame clones and drops some. This sample has approximately 95,000 clones, with approximately 78% found just once. The source material was peripheral blood, sampled from a patient treated with radiotherapy plus ipilimumab. All receptors derive from a human donor with non-small cell lung cancer who had a partial response to radiotherapy plus ipilimumab.

This chain connects TRBV10-2 to TRBJ2-2, with D possibly TRBD2 on 6 matching bases. V lost 6 bases and J lost 1, with 9 bases in between. CDR3 length equals 14 residues. Germline-derived CDR1 and CDR2 are WSHSY and SAAADI. CDR3 residues: CASRGLMNTGELFF. For the CDR3, the DNA is TGCGCCAGCAGAGGACTAATGAACACCGGGGAGCTGTTTTTT.

This clone showed up just once. This chain's CDR3 is CSARGGDGKLFF. DNA of the CDR3: TGCAGCGCCCGGGGAGGGGACGGAAAACTGTTTTTT. The rearrangement links TRBV29-1 to TRBJ1-4, with D perhaps matching TRBD1 (5 bases). The V gene lost 7 bases and the J gene lost 10 bases, with 16 bases spanning the gap. This CDR3 comprises 12 residues. CDR1 is SQVTM and CDR2 is ANQGSEA in the germline V gene.

The rearrangement uses TRBV19 and TRBJ2-3, with D tentatively TRBD1 (5 bases). The germline V gene has CDR1 LNHDA and CDR2 SQIVND (reference sequence). The V and J ends lost 5 bases and 3 bases respectively, with 21 bases between them. This CDR3 region has 17 residues. The CDR3 loop is CASSSPPGQGETDTQYF. CDR3 coding DNA: TGTGCCAGTAGTTCCCCCCCCGGACAAGGGGAAACAGATACGCAGTATTTT.

The genes are TRBV10-2 and TRBJ1-1; a possible D gene is TRBD1 (5 bases). CDR1 and CDR2 (germline): WSHSY, SAAADI. This CDR3 region has 14 residues. V lost 4 bases to trimming and J lost 4 bases, with 13 bases between them. CDR3 nucleotide sequence: TGCGCCAGCAGTGTGCGGGGCACGGGCACTGAAGCTTTCTTT. Protein: CASSVRGTGTEAFF.

The chain has TRBV28 and TRBJ1-2, with no clear D. The CDR3 has 15 residues. The V gene's germline CDR1 is MDHEN and CDR2 SYDVKM. V was pared by 6 bases and J by 5 bases, with 19 bases between. CDR3 DNA sequence: TGTGCCAGCAGACCTCGCTCCGGAGGCAGGTATGGCTACACCTTC. Translation gives CASRPRSGGRYGYTF.

The chain uses TRBV27 and TRBJ1-2; no definite D call. There are 13 residues in the CDR3. V lost 4 bases and J lost 2, with 8 bases in between. In germline, CDR1 is MNHEY, CDR2 SMNVEV (reference sequence). CDR3 nucleotide sequence: TGTGCCAGCAGTTCTGCACGGAACTATGGCTACACCTTC. It yields the protein CASSSARNYGYTF.

The CDR3 DNA reads as TGTGCCAGCAGCTTACGGGGGACTAGTGAAAACAATGAGCAGTTCTTC. It is translated as CASSLRGTSENNEQFF. J is TRBJ2-1 and V is TRBV7-3, with 8 bases identical to TRBD2. With V trimmed by 2 bases and J by 5 bases, 8 bases remained unmatched. CDR1 and CDR2 (germline): SGHTA, FQGTGA. The CDR3 is 16 amino acids.

This chain uses TRBV5-4 with TRBJ2-1; 11 bases fit TRBD2. Germline V gives CDR1 SGHNT, CDR2 YYREEE (reference sequence). The CDR3 totals 14 residues. V was clipped by 4 bases and J by 5 bases; unmatched bases: 2. The CDR3 coding sequence is TGTGCCAGCAGCCAGGGACTAGCGGACAATGAGCAGTTCTTC. Translating it yields CASSQGLADNEQFF.

The V and J genes are TRBV19 and TRBJ1-2; TRBD1 matches at 7 bases. Germline V gene lookup returns CDR1 LNHDA and CDR2 SQIVND (reference sequence). The CDR3 extends over 14 amino acids. With 2 bases clipped from V and 2 bases from J, the junction kept 2 bases outside the gene matches. For the CDR3, the DNA is TGTGCCAGTAGTATAAGGGGACAGAACTATGGCTACACCTTC. This translates into CASSIRGQNYGYTF.

A word on this clone: At one end, the junction sequence differs from germline, possibly due to a read error. This sequence joins TRBV28 and TRBJ2-7; D is perhaps TRBD2 (5 bases). Germline CDR1 is MDHEN and CDR2 is SYDVKM. CDR3 length: 14 residues. CDR3 protein: CASSPSWGVYERYF. In DNA form, the CDR3 reads TGTGCCAGCAGTCCATCCTGGGGAGTGTACGAGCGGTACTTC.

The chain employs TRBV7-3 and TRBJ2-1; tentative D call: TRBD1 (6 bases). The CDR3 has 15 residues. V lost 0 bases and J 3 bases, leaving 9 bases between the germline ends. Germline CDR1 and CDR2: SGHTA and FQGTGA. This chain's CDR3 is CASSLTRTDYNEQFF. The CDR3 bases are TGTGCCAGCAGCTTAACCCGGACAGACTACAATGAGCAGTTCTTC.

The chain employs TRBV5-1 and TRBJ2-3; the match to TRBD2 covers 7 bases. The CDR3 is 16 residues long. Looked up from germline, CDR1 is SGHRS and CDR2 is YFSETQ. J gave up 1 base and V 3 bases, and 8 bases lay outside the gene matches. DNA for the CDR3: TGCGCCAGCAGCTCCGGGGCGGGAGTTGGCACAGATACGCAGTATTTT. Amino acid sequence: CASSSGAGVGTDTQYF.

The chain is built from TRBV6-6 and TRBJ2-5; D is undetermined. With 0 bases removed from V and 5 bases from J, the gap between germline ends came to 7 bases. CDR1 MNHNY and CDR2 SVGAGI come from the germline V gene (reference sequence). The CDR3 extends over 13 amino acids. The CDR3 protein is CASSYSPRETQYF. CDR3 in DNA: TGTGCCAGCAGTTACTCCCCCCGGGAGACCCAGTACTTC.

This chain joins TRBV5-1 and TRBJ2-1; the match to TRBD2 covers 8 bases. Germline loops: CDR1 SGHRS, CDR2 YFSETQ. Trimming took 1 base from V and 2 from J; bases not matched to a gene: 5. This CDR3 contains 16 residues. CDR3 nucleotides: TGCGCCAGCAGCTTGAGCCTAGCGGGTGCCTACAATGAGCAGTTCTTC. This gives the protein CASSLSLAGAYNEQFF.

The chain carries TRBV6-1 and TRBJ2-2, with a weak D call TRBD2 (5 bases). The CDR3 length is 14 residues. Trimming took 7 bases from V and 4 from J, leaving 13 bases between them. Germline CDR1 and CDR2: MNHNS and SASEGT. Here the CDR3 DNA reads TGTGCCAGCAAGACGGGGATGGGCACCGGGGAGCTGTTTTTT. Protein product: CASKTGMGTGELFF.

Concerning this clone itself: The same CDR3 is also encoded by other DNA sequences in this sample. V is TRBV11-3 and J is TRBJ1-1; D is undetermined. CDR3 length equals 13 residues. V shed 5 bases and J shed 0 bases, with 7 bases lying between them. Germline V gene sequence: CDR1 SGHNT, CDR2 YENEEA. Written as DNA, the CDR3 is TGTGCCAGCAGCCTTTATATGAACACTGAAGCTTTCTTT. Translated: CASSLYMNTEAFF. Filled out from reference TRBV11-3 and TRBJ1-1, the complete variable domain reads EAGVVQSPRYKIIEKKQPVAFWCNPISGHNTLYWYLQNLGQGPELLIRYENEEAVDDSQLPKDRFSAERLKGVDSTLKIQPAELGDSAVYLCASSLYMNTEAFFGQGTRLTVV.

The chain employs TRBV7-7 and TRBJ2-7, with TRBD1 matching over 7 bases. The CDR3 consists of 14 residues. The ends lost 5 bases at V and 1 base at J; junction bases unmatched: 5. The germline V gene encodes CDR1 SSHAT and CDR2 FNYEAQ (reference sequence). CDR3 coding DNA: TGTGCCAGCAGCCCACCGGGACAGTCCTACGAGCAGTACTTC. This translates into CASSPPGQSYEQYF.

The chain has TRBV19 and TRBJ2-7; TRBD2 might be the D (5 bases). The CDR3 covers 12 residues. Germline V gene sequence: CDR1 LNHDA, CDR2 SQIVND (reference sequence). The V and J ends lost 6 bases and 3 bases respectively, with 9 bases between them. CDR3 sequence (DNA): TGTGCCAGTAGGGGCGGGCACTACGAGCAGTACTTC. It specifies CASRGGHYEQYF.

The chain recombines TRBV7-2 with TRBJ2-1; a weak D match, TRBD2 (5 bases). Germline-derived CDR1 and CDR2 are SGHTA and FQGNSA. This CDR3 is 14 amino acids long. V lost 1 base to trimming and J lost 10 bases, with 14 bases between them. In DNA form, the CDR3 reads TGTGCCAGCAGCTTAGGGGCCGGTACGGGGGAGCAGTTCTTC. Amino acids: CASSLGAGTGEQFF.

The chain uses TRBV19 and TRBJ2-7, with D perhaps TRBD2 (6 bases). Between the trimmed V and J ends, which lost 8 bases and 0 bases, there was a span of 11 bases. Germline V CDR1 and CDR2: LNHDA, SQIVND (reference sequence). The CDR3 has 13 residues. In DNA form, the CDR3 reads TGTGCCAGTTATGGGGGGAGCTCCTACGAGCAGTACTTC. This sequence encodes CASYGGSSYEQYF.

The chain carries TRBV10-1 and TRBJ2-7; a weak D match, TRBD1 (6 bases). The germline V and J ends were trimmed by 4 bases and 7 bases, with 17 bases remaining between them. Germline-derived CDR1 and CDR2 are WNHNN and SYGVQD (reference sequence). The CDR3 runs to 14 residues. The chain's CDR3 is CASSVNRADLEQYF. As DNA, the CDR3 is TGCGCCAGCAGTGTAAACAGGGCCGATTTGGAGCAGTACTTC.

This sequence joins TRBV27 and TRBJ1-2; D might be TRBD1 (6 bases). This CDR3 is 12 amino acids long. Trimming took 6 bases from V and 6 from J, leaving 11 bases between them. Germline V gene data show CDR1 as MNHEY and CDR2 as SMNVEV (reference sequence). The CDR3 DNA reads TGTGCCAGCAGCCGAGCAGGGGATGGCTACACCTTC. This encodes CASSRAGDGYTF.

This clone was seen only once. The gene calls are TRBV5-1 and TRBJ2-7; 12 nucleotides agree with TRBD2. The V and J ends lost 4 bases and 5 bases, in that order; junction bases with no gene match: 7. Germline CDR1 and CDR2: SGHRS and YFSETQ. This CDR3 is built from 15 residues. CDR3 DNA: TGCGCCAGCAGCCCCACTAGCGGGAGGTTCCACGAGCAGTACTTC. Protein product: CASSPTSGRFHEQYF. Looking up the rest from reference TRBV5-1 and TRBJ2-7 gives the full variable domain: KAGVTQTPRYLIKTRGQQVTLSCSPISGHRSVSWYQQTPGQGLQFLFEYFSETQRNKGNFPGRFSGRQFSNSRSEMNVSTLELGDSALYLCASSPTSGRFHEQYFGPGTRLTVT.

This sequence joins TRBV28 and TRBJ2-1; tentatively, D is TRBD2 (5 bases). Germline lookup yields CDR1 MDHEN and CDR2 SYDVKM. This CDR3 comprises 14 residues. Trimming took 7 bases from V and 5 from J, leaving 15 bases between them. Here the CDR3 reads CASNLAPSDNEQFF. The CDR3 coding sequence is TGTGCCAGCAACCTAGCTCCTTCAGACAATGAGCAGTTCTTC.